The 14 T cell receptor beta chains given below trace back to one sample, sequenced in a study of T cell responses to AZD1222 COVID-19 vaccine. Generated by immunoSEQ multiplex PCR, the TCRdb table keeps only in-frame clones and is missing some. The repertoire holds some 98,000 clones, with 65% to 85% as singletons. Sequencing used peripheral blood, obtained 28 days after the second AZD1222 dose. Every receptor here comes from an adult who received the AZD1222 COVID-19 vaccine.

The CDR3 is CASSLGPGSYEQYF. In nucleotides, the CDR3 is TGCGCCAGCAGCTTGGGTCCGGGGTCCTACGAGCAGTACTTC. This sequence joins TRBV5-1 and TRBJ2-7; TRBD2 is a possible D gene (5 bases). Germline V lookup: CDR1 SGHRS, CDR2 YFSETQ. V dropped 0 bases and J dropped 1 base, with 8 bases sitting between them. The length of the CDR3 is 14 residues.

The chain links TRBV6-5 to TRBJ1-2; D unclear. Per the germline V gene, CDR1 is MNHEY and CDR2 is SVGAGI. CDR3 length: 13 residues. Trimming left V 8 bases short and J 3 bases short, with 13 bases between. This CDR3 is CASLRTRDYGYTF. The CDR3 bases are TGTGCCAGCTTGAGGACGAGGGACTATGGCTACACCTTC.

The rearrangement uses TRBV28 and TRBJ2-5, with TRBD2 as a possible D gene (6 bases). V was trimmed by 7 bases and J by 4 bases, leaving 13 bases between them. The CDR3 length is 13 residues. Germline CDR1 MDHEN, CDR2 SYDVKM. The CDR3 DNA reads TGTGCCAGCAACCTCGGAGGGGCAGAGACCCAGTACTTC. Protein sequence: CASNLGGAETQYF.

V and J are TRBV11-2 and TRBJ2-2; a possible D gene is TRBD1 (6 bases). The CDR3 length is 15 residues. The germline CDR1 and CDR2 sequences are SGHAT and FQNNGV. Trimming left V 5 bases short and J 4 bases short, with 14 bases between. The CDR3 region has the DNA TGTGCCAGCAGCCGCACAGGGTCGGTCACCGGGGAGCTGTTTTTT. Translating it yields CASSRTGSVTGELFF.

The rearrangement links TRBV5-4 to TRBJ1-2; 10 bases are a match to TRBD1. Germline V gives CDR1 SGHNT, CDR2 YYREEE (reference sequence). This CDR3 is 17 amino acids long. V lost 5 bases to trimming and J lost 3 bases; unmatched junction nucleotides: 13. CDR3 region: CASRVGMDRGSYYGYTF. DNA of the CDR3: TGTGCCAGCAGGGTAGGAATGGACAGGGGGAGCTACTATGGCTACACCTTC.

The chain links TRBV7-3 to TRBJ1-2; possible D gene TRBD1, 5 bases. CDR1 and CDR2 from the germline V gene are SGHTA and FQGTGA. The CDR3 length is 13 residues. Trimming stripped 3 bases from V and 6 bases from J, with 11 bases between. The CDR3 nucleotides are TGTGCCAGCAGCTTGGGACCGAGGGATGGCTACACCTTC. As protein: CASSLGPRDGYTF.

This chain joins TRBV6-8 and TRBJ1-3; D perhaps matches TRBD1 (5 bases). The V gene's germline CDR1 is MNHGY and CDR2 SAAAGT. The CDR3 extends over 13 amino acids. The ends were cut back, 9 bases at V and 3 bases at J, with 12 bases in the middle. The CDR3 bases are TGTGCCAGGCCGATGCAGGGTGGAAACACCATATATTTT. This gives the protein CARPMQGGNTIYF.

The CDR3 nucleotides read TGTGCCAGCAGCTTATCGGGACAGGGGGCGAAATCTGGAAACACCATATATTTT. It translates to CASSLSGQGAKSGNTIYF. The rearrangement links TRBV7-9 to TRBJ1-3; 12 positions agree with TRBD1. This CDR3 comprises 18 residues. The V and J ends lost 2 bases and 1 base, in that order; junction bases with no gene match: 6. Germline V CDR1 and CDR2: SEHNR, FQNEAQ (reference sequence). The whole variable domain, remainder taken from reference TRBV7-9 and TRBJ1-3, is DTGVSQNPRHKITKRGQNVTFRCDPISEHNRLYWYRQTLGQGPEFLTYFQNEAQLEKSRLLSDRFSAERPKGSFSTLEIQRTEQGDSAMYLCASSLSGQGAKSGNTIYFGEGSWLTVV.

This chain uses TRBV6-5 with TRBJ1-5; TRBD1 might be the D (5 bases). V dropped 3 bases and J dropped 1 base, with 10 bases sitting between them. The CDR3 is 15 residues long. Germline V gene lookup returns CDR1 MNHEY and CDR2 SVGAGI. This chain's CDR3 is CASSYRGESNQPQHF. The DNA for the CDR3 is TGTGCCAGCAGTTATCGGGGGGAGAGCAATCAGCCCCAGCATTTT.

The V and J genes are TRBV19 and TRBJ2-7, with 9 bases aligning to TRBD1. Unmatched junction bases numbered 7, after V lost 5 bases and J lost 2 bases. Germline V lookup: CDR1 LNHDA, CDR2 SQIVND (reference sequence). CDR3 length: 15 residues. In nucleotides, the CDR3 is TGTGCCAGTAGTCTCGGGACAGGGCCCACCTACGAGCAGTACTTC. Its protein is CASSLGTGPTYEQYF.

This clone was seen once. The genes are TRBV5-6 and TRBJ1-2, with 8 bases matching TRBD1. Trimming cost V 4 bases and J 4 bases; bases outside gene matches: 3. Germline CDR1 SGHDT, CDR2 YYEEEE. There are 13 residues in the CDR3. The CDR3 protein is CASSGGQGYGYTF. The CDR3 bases are TGTGCCAGCAGCGGAGGACAGGGCTATGGCTACACCTTC.

The chain is built from TRBV18 and TRBJ1-1; D perhaps matches TRBD1 (5 bases). Trimming left V 1 base short and J 3 bases short, with 12 bases between. This CDR3 region has 15 residues. Looked up from germline, CDR1 is KGHSH and CDR2 is LQKENI. The CDR3 spells CASSPQTGYDTEAFF. The CDR3 nucleotides are TGTGCCAGCTCACCACAAACAGGATACGACACTGAAGCTTTCTTT.

The chain has TRBV12-3 or TRBV12-4 and TRBJ1-5; D ambiguous. This CDR3 contains 13 residues. Trimming cost V 4 bases and J 4 bases, with 8 bases left between them. Here the CDR3 DNA reads TGTGCCAGCAGTTACCGGGAGAATCAGCCCCAGCATTTT. This encodes CASSYRENQPQHF.

The chain employs TRBV2 and TRBJ2-7; 8 positions agree with TRBD1. The CDR3 consists of 14 residues. From germline, CDR1 is SNHLY and CDR2 FYNNEI. Trimming took 6 bases from V and 2 from J; bases not matched to a gene: 6. Here the CDR3 DNA reads TGTGCCAGCAGATTCGGACAGGGAGCCTACGAGCAGTACTTC. It specifies CASRFGQGAYEQYF.